Sequencing of this T cell receptor beta chain was carried out in a study of beta chain features in type 1 diabetes. Overall study results and limits: cDNA-based sequencing might over-represent cells highly expressing TCR. Here, the possible influence of HLA type (on TCRB rearrangement) remained unresolved. People with Type 1 diabetes carried modestly yet significantly shorter TCRB CDR3s in all four CD4+ subsets.

This clone was detected a few times. Its specificity is unknown. The entirety of the isolated RNA underwent reverse transcription, so expressed TCRB transcripts were sequenced. The method was immunoSEQ multiplex PCR; TCRdb's version includes in-frame clones alone and lacks a portion of them. The sample consists of hundreds of thousands of clones, 13% of them appearing once. The CDR3 contains 15 residues. The germline V and J ends were trimmed by 3 bases and 4 bases, with 13 bases remaining between them. The germline V gene has CDR1 SGHDN and CDR2 FVKESK. Every donor had blood drawn once into heparin, 100 to 150 mL on average.

This TCR derives from a man aged 18 to 29 with type 1 diabetes. The specimen sequenced was naive CD4+ T cells from blood. The gene calls are TRBV14 and TRBJ2-1; possible D gene TRBD1, 6 bases. CDR3 sequence reads: CASSHGTFGYNEQFF. CDR3 in DNA: TGTGCCAGCAGCCACGGGACATTCGGTTACAATGAGCAGTTCTTC.